The TCR beta chain under discussion was sequenced for a study of beta chain features in type 1 diabetes. Of the isolated RNA, all was reverse transcribed, and so the sequenced material was expressed TCRB transcripts. Clones were sequenced by immunoSEQ multiplex PCR, and TCRdb holds only the in-frame ones, with some missing. The table includes under 150,000 clones, 6.9% detected once. CD45RO/CCR7/CD25/CD127/CD95/CD27 sorting isolated CD4+ naive, central memory, regulatory and stem cell-like memory cells. V shed 7 bases and J shed 10 bases, with 16 bases lying between them. This CDR3 comprises 11 residues. Germline V gene data show CDR1 as DFQATT and CDR2 as SNEGSKA (reference sequence).

The sample comprised central memory CD4+ T cells from blood. The chain combines TRBV20-1 with TRBJ1-1; no reliable D call. This receptor was obtained from a woman aged 25 to 39 in good health. In nucleotides, the CDR3 is TGCAGTGGTGCCGAATCTATTGGAGCTTTCTTT. Encoded protein: CSGAESIGAFF.